Detailed here is one T cell receptor (beta chain). Its antigen remains unidentified. The TCRbeta library incorporated unique molecular identifiers. TCRdb independently ran MiXCR on the PCR reads; one entry per CDR3 protein. The sample yields just over 950,000 distinct CDR3 sequences, about 29% seen once. This entry is derived from a study of T-cell reconstitution after alpha-beta-depleted transplantation in children. The study's findings and limits: Reportedly, only several hundred clones from non-depleted graft cells drove alpha-beta T-cell counts at about two months. After transplant, high TCRbeta diversity at day 60 in some patients arose from surviving recipient T cells and thymic progenitors. Newly produced T cells mostly provided counts and TCRbeta diversity after one year, as hyperexpanded clones declined.

V trimming: 5 bases; J trimming: 6 bases; junction bases outside the gene matches: 9. The CDR3 extends over 14 amino acids. The sample consisted of PBMCs, mostly from graft donor cells, taken 360 days after TCRalphabeta/CD19-depleted stem cell transplant. This sequence originates from a boy under two years old who had a stem cell transplant for SCID, so the T cells may come from the graft donor. This chain joins TRBV12-3 or TRBV12-4 and TRBJ1-2, with 7 positions matching TRBD1. CDR3 bases: TGTGCCAGCAGTCCTTTCGACAGGGCTGATGGCTACACCTTC. It translates to CASSPFDRADGYTF.